The rows below give T cell receptor beta chains drawn from one sample of a study of cytomegalovirus exposure and HLA in healthy donors. Repertoires were generated with immunoSEQ multiplex PCR, while TCRdb's copy carries only in-frame clones and drops some. The data contain tens of thousands of clones, 65% to 85% of them singletons. The specimen sequenced was PBMCs. These receptors originate from a man aged 18 to 29 in good health and CMV-seronegative. The CDR3 runs from the conserved cysteine through the conserved F or W. A D gene is named only where the DNA matches it firmly. Part of the rows lack a size; the others show once, few, many or a class for expanded clones.

v_call: TRBV27; j_call: TRBJ2-7; d_call: TRBD2; clone_size: -; cdr3_nt: TGTGCCAGCAGGAAAGCGGGAGGGCCCCACGAGCAGTACTTC; cdr3_aa: CASRKAGGPHEQYF
v_call: TRBV6-4; j_call: TRBJ2-3; d_call: TRBD1; clone_size: few; cdr3_nt: TGTGCCAGCAGTGACGGGGACAGGGCGGGCGCAGATACGCAGTATTTT; cdr3_aa: CASSDGDRAGADTQYF
v_call: TRBV10-3; j_call: TRBJ2-3; d_call: TRBD2; clone_size: -; cdr3_nt: TGTGCCATCAGGCGGGAGGTCGGCACAGATACGCAGTATTTT; cdr3_aa: CAIRREVGTDTQYF
v_call: TRBV2; j_call: TRBJ2-5; d_call: -; clone_size: -; cdr3_nt: TGTGCCAGCAGCGACATAGTCCTACAAGAGACCCAGTACTTC; cdr3_aa: CASSDIVLQETQYF
v_call: TRBV7-9; j_call: TRBJ1-5; d_call: -; clone_size: -; cdr3_nt: TGTTCCAGCAGCTTCCAACCGGGACCCCAGCATTTT; cdr3_aa: CSSSFQPGPQHF
v_call: TRBV25-1; j_call: TRBJ2-7; d_call: TRBD1; clone_size: few; cdr3_nt: TGTGCCAGCAGTGAACGAGACAGGGGGGTCTCTGAGCAGTACTTC; cdr3_aa: CASSERDRGVSEQYF
v_call: TRBV4-1; j_call: TRBJ1-5; d_call: TRBD1; clone_size: once; cdr3_nt: TGCGCCAGCAGCCAAGGGACCCGGGACAGGTCTCTTTGGGTCAATCAGCCCCAGCATTTT; cdr3_aa: CASSQGTRDRSLWVNQPQHF
v_call: TRBV29-1; j_call: TRBJ1-1; d_call: TRBD1; clone_size: -; cdr3_nt: TGCAGCGTTGAGGAAGGCAGGGGGCACACTGAAGCTTTCTTT; cdr3_aa: CSVEEGRGHTEAFF
v_call: TRBV15; j_call: TRBJ2-1; d_call: TRBD2; clone_size: -; cdr3_nt: TGTGCCACCAGCACGTCGGGGGGGCACGCCCAGTTCTTC; cdr3_aa: CATSTSGGHAQFF
v_call: TRBV2; j_call: TRBJ2-3; d_call: -; clone_size: -; cdr3_nt: TGTGCCAGCCGACATTTGTCAGGGGGCACAGATACGCAGTATTTT; cdr3_aa: CASRHLSGGTDTQYF
v_call: TRBV7-2; j_call: TRBJ2-3; d_call: TRBD1; clone_size: -; cdr3_nt: TGTGCCAGCAGCTTGACGACAGGGGCTTGGGCAGATACGCAGTATTTT; cdr3_aa: CASSLTTGAWADTQYF
v_call: TRBV2; j_call: TRBJ1-2; d_call: TRBD1; clone_size: -; cdr3_nt: TGTGCCAGCAGGGGGGACAGTCCCTATGGCTACACCTTC; cdr3_aa: CASRGDSPYGYTF
v_call: TRBV11-2; j_call: TRBJ1-1; d_call: -; clone_size: -; cdr3_nt: TGTGCCAGCAGCTCTGGGGGCGGGAACACTGAAGCTTTCTTT; cdr3_aa: CASSSGGGNTEAFF
v_call: TRBV2; j_call: TRBJ2-7; d_call: TRBD1; clone_size: -; cdr3_nt: TGTGCCAGCGCCCCGGACAGGCGGCTCCACGAGCAGTACTTC; cdr3_aa: CASAPDRRLHEQYF
v_call: TRBV10-3; j_call: TRBJ2-2; d_call: TRBD2; clone_size: -; cdr3_nt: TGTGCCATCAGGGGATCTAGCGGGAGGGCCGACACCGGGGAGCTGTTTTTT; cdr3_aa: CAIRGSSGRADTGELFF
v_call: TRBV10-3; j_call: TRBJ2-7; d_call: TRBD2; clone_size: -; cdr3_nt: TGTGCCGCCGGGACTAGTATCTACGAGCAGTACTTC; cdr3_aa: CAAGTSIYEQYF
v_call: TRBV11-2; j_call: TRBJ1-2; d_call: -; clone_size: -; cdr3_nt: TGTGCCAGCAGCTTACAACAGGGCTTCTATGGCTACACCTTC; cdr3_aa: CASSLQQGFYGYTF
v_call: TRBV6-1; j_call: TRBJ1-1; d_call: TRBD1; clone_size: -; cdr3_nt: TGTGCCAGCCGGGGACAGGGGGCCGCTGAAGCTTTCTTT; cdr3_aa: CASRGQGAAEAFF
v_call: TRBV9; j_call: TRBJ2-7; d_call: TRBD1; clone_size: -; cdr3_nt: TGTGCCAGCAGCGGACGACAGGGGGTTTTTCCGGACGAGCAGTACTTC; cdr3_aa: CASSGRQGVFPDEQYF
v_call: TRBV18; j_call: TRBJ1-2; d_call: TRBD1; clone_size: -; cdr3_nt: TGTGCCAGCTCACCGGGGGACAGGAAAGATTATGGCTACACCTTC; cdr3_aa: CASSPGDRKDYGYTF
v_call: TRBV5-1; j_call: TRBJ2-7; d_call: TRBD2; clone_size: -; cdr3_nt: TGCGCCAGCAGCTTGGAGGGCGGGAGGGCCGCCTACGAGCAGTACTTC; cdr3_aa: CASSLEGGRAAYEQYF
v_call: TRBV5-4; j_call: TRBJ2-3; d_call: TRBD2; clone_size: -; cdr3_nt: TGTGCCAGCAGCTCCAAGAGGACTAGCGGGACAGATACGCAGTATTTT; cdr3_aa: CASSSKRTSGTDTQYF
v_call: TRBV19; j_call: TRBJ1-5; d_call: -; clone_size: -; cdr3_nt: TGTGCCAGTAGTGTTCCTAGCGGGAGAGGCAATCAGCCCCAGCATTTT; cdr3_aa: CASSVPSGRGNQPQHF
v_call: TRBV5-4; j_call: TRBJ2-2; d_call: -; clone_size: -; cdr3_nt: TGTGCCAGCAGCTCCCGGTGGGGGGAGAAAGTGGGGGAGCTGTTTTTT; cdr3_aa: CASSSRWGEKVGELFF
v_call: TRBV19; j_call: TRBJ2-1; d_call: TRBD2; clone_size: few; cdr3_nt: TGTGCCAGTAGTATTCTAAGGACTAGCGGGACTGAGCAGTTCTTC; cdr3_aa: CASSILRTSGTEQFF
v_call: TRBV28; j_call: TRBJ1-5; d_call: -; clone_size: -; cdr3_nt: TGTGCCAGCAGACCTAGGAGAAGCAATCAGCCCCAGCATTTT; cdr3_aa: CASRPRRSNQPQHF
v_call: TRBV7-8; j_call: TRBJ1-2; d_call: TRBD1; clone_size: -; cdr3_nt: TGTGCCAGCAGCTTAAGGGACAGGGGAGCTAACTATGGCTACACCTTC; cdr3_aa: CASSLRDRGANYGYTF
v_call: TRBV6-4; j_call: TRBJ1-1; d_call: TRBD1; clone_size: -; cdr3_nt: TGTGCCAGCAGGAGGGGACAGGAAGCTTTCTTT; cdr3_aa: CASRRGQEAFF
v_call: TRBV6-1; j_call: TRBJ2-7; d_call: -; clone_size: once; cdr3_nt: TGTGCCAGCAGTGTGGCGTCTGGTGCAACTACCGAGCAGTACTTC; cdr3_aa: CASSVASGATTEQYF
v_call: TRBV7-2; j_call: TRBJ2-7; d_call: -; clone_size: once; cdr3_nt: TGTGCCAGCAGCATTGGACTGAACTGGGAGCAGTACTTC; cdr3_aa: CASSIGLNWEQYF
v_call: TRBV5-4; j_call: TRBJ2-7; d_call: -; clone_size: -; cdr3_nt: TGTGCCAGCAGCTTGGGCGACTACGAGCAGTACTTC; cdr3_aa: CASSLGDYEQYF
v_call: TRBV21-1; j_call: TRBJ2-1; d_call: -; clone_size: -; cdr3_nt: TGTGCCAGCAGCAAAGGGCGAGGGTTAAATGATGAGCAGTTCTTC; cdr3_aa: CASSKGRGLNDEQFF
v_call: TRBV10-1; j_call: TRBJ2-1; d_call: TRBD2; clone_size: -; cdr3_nt: TGCGCCAGCAGTGACCTCTCGGCGGGAGGGGCCTACAATGAGCAGTTCTTC; cdr3_aa: CASSDLSAGGAYNEQFF
v_call: TRBV6-1; j_call: TRBJ1-2; d_call: -; clone_size: -; cdr3_nt: TGTGCCAGCGCCGGGGAGCAGATTAACTATGGCTACACCTTC; cdr3_aa: CASAGEQINYGYTF
v_call: TRBV30; j_call: TRBJ1-1; d_call: TRBD1; clone_size: -; cdr3_nt: TGTGCCTGGAGTCTCCACCGGACAGGGGTTGAAGCTTTCTTT; cdr3_aa: CAWSLHRTGVEAFF
v_call: TRBV9; j_call: TRBJ2-6; d_call: -; clone_size: -; cdr3_nt: TGTGCCAGCAGCTTCCAGGGGGGAACAGCCTTCTCTGGGGCCAACGTCCTGACTTTC; cdr3_aa: CASSFQGGTAFSGANVLTF
v_call: TRBV28; j_call: TRBJ2-7; d_call: -; clone_size: -; cdr3_nt: TGTGCCAGCAGTTTATTCGATGGGGAGTATTACGAGCAGTACTTC; cdr3_aa: CASSLFDGEYYEQYF
v_call: TRBV7-9; j_call: TRBJ1-2; d_call: TRBD1; clone_size: once; cdr3_nt: TGTGCCAGCAGCGGACAGGGCTATGGCTACACCTTC; cdr3_aa: CASSGQGYGYTF
v_call: TRBV5-6; j_call: TRBJ2-7; d_call: -; clone_size: -; cdr3_nt: TGTGCCAGCAGCTTGGATAGGTGGAGCCTGGACGAGCAGTACTTC; cdr3_aa: CASSLDRWSLDEQYF
v_call: TRBV7-9; j_call: TRBJ2-1; d_call: -; clone_size: -; cdr3_nt: TGTGCCAGCAGCTCGGGACTCGACAATGAGCAGTTCTTC; cdr3_aa: CASSSGLDNEQFF
v_call: TRBV6-1; j_call: TRBJ2-3; d_call: -; clone_size: -; cdr3_nt: TGTGCCAGCAGAGAACGGGGGTTGTCAGATACGCAGTATTTT; cdr3_aa: CASRERGLSDTQYF
v_call: TRBV28; j_call: TRBJ2-7; d_call: TRBD1; clone_size: -; cdr3_nt: TGTGCCACCTGGACAGGGGGGTTCGGCGAGCAGTACTTC; cdr3_aa: CATWTGGFGEQYF
v_call: TRBV28; j_call: TRBJ1-2; d_call: -; clone_size: -; cdr3_nt: TGTGCCAGCACCCAGACAGACCATGGCTACACCTTC; cdr3_aa: CASTQTDHGYTF
v_call: TRBV2; j_call: TRBJ2-5; d_call: TRBD2; clone_size: -; cdr3_nt: TGTGCCAGCAGTGAGGGACTAGTACAAGAGACCCAGTACTTC; cdr3_aa: CASSEGLVQETQYF
v_call: TRBV5-1; j_call: TRBJ1-1; d_call: -; clone_size: -; cdr3_nt: TGCGCCAGCCGTGGGGCTTACGGTATGAACACTGAAGCTTTCTTT; cdr3_aa: CASRGAYGMNTEAFF
v_call: TRBV4-1; j_call: TRBJ1-2; d_call: TRBD1; clone_size: -; cdr3_nt: TGCGCCAGCAGCCAAGGGGGGACAGGGGCCTATGGCTACACCTTC; cdr3_aa: CASSQGGTGAYGYTF
v_call: TRBV7-7; j_call: TRBJ2-5; d_call: -; clone_size: -; cdr3_nt: TGTGCTAGCAGCTTTCGGGACTCGTGGGGGGAGACCCAGTACTTC; cdr3_aa: CASSFRDSWGETQYF
v_call: TRBV5-4; j_call: TRBJ2-1; d_call: TRBD2; clone_size: -; cdr3_nt: TGTGCCAGCAGCTTCGTGGCGGGAGGTGTCAATGAGCAGTTCTTC; cdr3_aa: CASSFVAGGVNEQFF
v_call: TRBV6-5; j_call: TRBJ2-7; d_call: -; clone_size: few; cdr3_nt: TGTGCCAGCAGGGGCCGCCTGCCCGAGCAGTACTTC; cdr3_aa: CASRGRLPEQYF
v_call: TRBV28; j_call: TRBJ2-3; d_call: -; clone_size: -; cdr3_nt: TGTGCCAGCAGTGTCGGGTCGTACACAGATACGCAGTATTTT; cdr3_aa: CASSVGSYTDTQYF
v_call: TRBV13; j_call: TRBJ1-5; d_call: -; clone_size: -; cdr3_nt: TGTGCCAGCAGCACTAACGGCAATCAGCCCCAGCATTTT; cdr3_aa: CASSTNGNQPQHF
v_call: TRBV27; j_call: TRBJ2-1; d_call: TRBD1; clone_size: -; cdr3_nt: TGTGCCAGCAGTTTTTTACAGGGGGCCGATGAGCAGTTCTTC; cdr3_aa: CASSFLQGADEQFF
v_call: TRBV7-2; j_call: TRBJ1-6; d_call: TRBD1; clone_size: once; cdr3_nt: TGTGCCAGCAGCCTGACAGGGGAATCACCCCTCCACTTT; cdr3_aa: CASSLTGESPLHF
v_call: TRBV5-6; j_call: TRBJ2-1; d_call: TRBD1; clone_size: -; cdr3_nt: TGTGCCAGCAGCCCCGACAGGGTTCCCTACAATGAGCAGTTCTTC; cdr3_aa: CASSPDRVPYNEQFF